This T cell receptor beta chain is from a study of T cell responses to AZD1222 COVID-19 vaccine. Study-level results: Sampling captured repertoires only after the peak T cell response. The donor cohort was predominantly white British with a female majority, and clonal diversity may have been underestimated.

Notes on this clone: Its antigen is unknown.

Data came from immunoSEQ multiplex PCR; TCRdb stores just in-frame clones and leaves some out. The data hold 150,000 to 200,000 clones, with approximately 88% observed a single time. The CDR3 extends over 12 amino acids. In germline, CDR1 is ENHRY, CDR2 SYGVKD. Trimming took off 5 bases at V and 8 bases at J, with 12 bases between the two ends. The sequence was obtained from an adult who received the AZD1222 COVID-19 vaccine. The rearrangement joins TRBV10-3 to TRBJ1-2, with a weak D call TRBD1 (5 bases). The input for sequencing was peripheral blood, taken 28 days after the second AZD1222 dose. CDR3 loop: CAISNDRGGYTF. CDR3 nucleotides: TGTGCCATCAGTAACGACAGAGGCGGCTACACCTTC.